This TCR beta chain was obtained from a study of shared clonotypes between healthy human individuals. Study-wide points: Generally, estimated richness proved larger in naive subsets than it did in memory subsets. The sole specimen, blood, was sampled, and tissue repertoires likely differ.

Trimming cost V 1 base and J 12 bases, with 10 bases left between them. CDR3 length: 11 residues. The germline gives CDR1 GTSNPN, CDR2 SVGIG (reference sequence). Donors included only healthy HIV-negative adults lacking recent acute infections or vaccinations. Method: immunoSEQ multiplex PCR; TCRdb's copy keeps in-frame clones and lacks some. Of 900,000 to 1,200,000 clones in the sample, more than 75% were seen once. In the case of this clone: What it recognizes is unknown.

The sample was memory CD4+ T cells from PBMCs. Sample subset: CD45RA-negative fraction. The origin of this receptor is a man younger than 30 in good health. Some clones in this sample may be carry-over from other donors' samples. The chain carries TRBV30 and TRBJ2-1, with a weak D call TRBD1 (5 bases). As DNA, the CDR3 is TGTGCCTGGAGTGGGGGCGAGGCGCAGTTCTTC. This gives the protein CAWSGGEAQFF.